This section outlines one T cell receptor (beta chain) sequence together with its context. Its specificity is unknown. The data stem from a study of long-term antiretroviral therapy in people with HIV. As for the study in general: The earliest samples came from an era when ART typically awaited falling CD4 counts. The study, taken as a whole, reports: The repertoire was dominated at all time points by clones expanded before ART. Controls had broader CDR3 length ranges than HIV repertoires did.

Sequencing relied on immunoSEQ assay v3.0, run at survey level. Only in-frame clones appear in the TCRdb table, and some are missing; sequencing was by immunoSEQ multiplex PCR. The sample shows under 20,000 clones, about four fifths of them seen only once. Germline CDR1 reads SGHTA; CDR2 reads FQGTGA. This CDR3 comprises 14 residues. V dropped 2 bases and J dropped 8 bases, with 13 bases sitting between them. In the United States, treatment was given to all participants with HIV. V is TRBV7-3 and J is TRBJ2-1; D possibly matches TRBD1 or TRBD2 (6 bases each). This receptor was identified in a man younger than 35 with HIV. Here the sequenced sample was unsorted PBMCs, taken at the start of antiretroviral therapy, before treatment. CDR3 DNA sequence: TGTGCCAGCAGCTTAGGGGGGCTGCGGGATGAGCAGTTCTTC. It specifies CASSLGGLRDEQFF. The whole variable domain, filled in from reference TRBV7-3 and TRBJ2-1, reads GAGVSQTPSNKVTEKGKYVELRCDPISGHTALYWYRQSLGQGPEFLIYFQGTGAADDSGLPNDRFFAVRPEGSVSTLKIQRTERGDSAVYLCASSLGGLRDEQFFGPGTRLTVL.